The rows below give T cell receptor beta chains drawn from one sample of a study of T cells in localized non-small cell lung cancer. Only in-frame clones appear in the TCRdb table, and some are missing; sequencing was by immunoSEQ multiplex PCR. The sample has 1,300 to 1,500 clones; under 30% are singletons. Sequencing was performed on normal lung tissue next to the tumor, taken before any cancer treatment. The receptor set was obtained from a male donor aged 60 or older with stage I lung adenocarcinoma. CDR3s include the opening cysteine and the closing phenylalanine or tryptophan. The D gene is left open where the match is weak. Clone sizes are given selectively: once, few, many, or a class where the clone is expanded.

d_call | j_call | v_call | clone_size | cdr3_nt | cdr3_aa
TRBD2 | TRBJ2-5 | TRBV28 | - | TGTGCCAGCAGTCTTCTAGCGGGAGGGGAGGAGACCCAGTACTTC | CASSLLAGGEETQYF
- | TRBJ1-2 | TRBV6-8 | - | TGTGCCAGCAGCGCAGATCATATCCTACAGGGTGGGTATGGCTACACCTTC | CASSADHILQGGYGYTF
- | TRBJ1-5 | TRBV29-1 | - | TGCAGCGTTGAAGATCAAGGGCTGGGGCCCCAGCATTTT | CSVEDQGLGPQHF
TRBD2 | TRBJ2-7 | TRBV9 | once | TGTGCCAGCAGGACTGCTAGCGGGGGTAACTACGAGCAGTACTTC | CASRTASGGNYEQYF
- | TRBJ2-6 | TRBV9 | - | TGTGCCAGCAGGACCCACAGGGCTGGGGCCAACGTCCTGACTTTC | CASRTHRAGANVLTF
- | TRBJ1-2 | TRBV6-8 | large | TGTGCCAGCAGGACACAGGGCTACTATGGCTACACCTTC | CASRTQGYYGYTF
TRBD1 | TRBJ2-7 | TRBV11-3 | few | TGTGCCAGCAGCAATACAGGGGGAACCTACGAGCAGTACTTC | CASSNTGGTYEQYF
TRBD2 | TRBJ2-7 | TRBV19 | - | TGTGCCAGTAGTAAGGGGACTAGCTACGAGCAGTACTTC | CASSKGTSYEQYF
- | TRBJ2-7 | TRBV15 | few | TGTGCCACCAGCCGCCGACAGAGCGTCTACGAGCAGTACTTC | CATSRRQSVYEQYF
TRBD2 | TRBJ2-3 | TRBV11-3 | medium-sized | TGTGCCAGCAGCTTAGGTGGTAGCGGGAGCACAGATACGCAGTATTTT | CASSLGGSGSTDTQYF
TRBD2 | TRBJ2-7 | TRBV11-3 | few | TGTGCCAGCAGCTCCCGGTTAGCGGGAGGGCCAGCTGCAGAGCAGTACTTC | CASSSRLAGGPAAEQYF
TRBD1 | TRBJ1-4 | TRBV30 | few | TGTGCCTGGGATTCCGGGACAGGGGCAACTAATGAAAAACTGTTTTTT | CAWDSGTGATNEKLFF
- | TRBJ1-2 | TRBV11-3 | few | TGTGCCAGCAGCTTAGTAACGACGAACTATGGCTACACCTTC | CASSLVTTNYGYTF
- | TRBJ1-5 | TRBV19 | - | TGTGCCAGTAGTAAGGTTGAGGGGGGATATAGCAATCAGCCCCAGCATTTT | CASSKVEGGYSNQPQHF
- | TRBJ2-3 | TRBV19 | - | TGTGCCAGTAGTCTCAGGGGTAGGGGGACCACAGATACGCAGTATTTT | CASSLRGRGTTDTQYF
TRBD2 | TRBJ2-1 | TRBV6-8 | medium-sized | TGTGCCAGCAGTTTGAGCGGGACGTACAATGAGCAGTTCTTC | CASSLSGTYNEQFF
- | TRBJ2-4 | TRBV11-3 | medium-sized | TGTGCCAGCAGCTGCCACAGGGCGCCCAAAAACATTCAGTACTTC | CASSCHRAPKNIQYF
TRBD2 | TRBJ2-1 | TRBV29-1 | - | TGCAGCGGTGGACTAGCGGGAGCTGGCAATGAGCAGTTCTTC | CSGGLAGAGNEQFF
- | TRBJ1-1 | TRBV11-3 | medium-sized | TGTGCCAGCAGCATCAGGGTTACGAACACTGAAGCTTTCTTT | CASSIRVTNTEAFF
TRBD2 | TRBJ2-3 | TRBV18 | - | TGTGCCAGCTCTTTCTTGACTAGCGGCACAGATACGCAGTATTTT | CASSFLTSGTDTQYF
TRBD2 | TRBJ2-6 | TRBV19 | - | TGTGCCAGTAGTAGGACTAGCGGGAGCTCAGGGGCCAACGTCCTGACTTTC | CASSRTSGSSGANVLTF
- | TRBJ1-6 | TRBV6-8 | few | TGTGCCAGCAGTGCCACACAGGGTTTGATAAATTCACCCCTCCACTTT | CASSATQGLINSPLHF
- | TRBJ2-7 | TRBV5-1 | - | TGCGCCAGCAGCCCGGACAGTGGGGAAGGCGAGCAGTACTTC | CASSPDSGEGEQYF
TRBD1 | TRBJ2-3 | TRBV30 | - | TGTGCCTGGAGGTTACAGGGGAAAAAGACAGATACGCAGTATTTT | CAWRLQGKKTDTQYF